The entry below describes one T cell receptor (beta chain). The data stem from a study of T cells after posttransplantation cyclophosphamide. TCRdb's copy holds only in-frame clones and misses some; the assay was immunoSEQ multiplex PCR. The data contain 21,000 or so clones, around 86% of them singletons. Sampled 1 year posttransplant, controls received myeloablative marrow transplants, methotrexate and a calcineurin inhibitor. Looked up from germline, CDR1 is MNHNS and CDR2 is SASEGT. Trimming left V 3 bases short and J 4 bases short, with 9 bases between. CDR3 length: 13 residues. This TCR came from a female patient in her 30s who received an allogeneic stem cell transplant from an unrelated donor, was CMV-positive, and had acute and chronic GVHD. Some T cells may possibly be graft donor cells. The sample here was PBMCs, taken about 360 days after allogeneic stem cell transplant with calcineurin inhibitor and methotrexate. V and J are TRBV6-1 and TRBJ1-2; no definite D call. The CDR3 nucleotides read TGTGCCAGCAGTGAGGAGGGTTTCTATGGCTACACCTTC. It encodes CASSEEGFYGYTF.